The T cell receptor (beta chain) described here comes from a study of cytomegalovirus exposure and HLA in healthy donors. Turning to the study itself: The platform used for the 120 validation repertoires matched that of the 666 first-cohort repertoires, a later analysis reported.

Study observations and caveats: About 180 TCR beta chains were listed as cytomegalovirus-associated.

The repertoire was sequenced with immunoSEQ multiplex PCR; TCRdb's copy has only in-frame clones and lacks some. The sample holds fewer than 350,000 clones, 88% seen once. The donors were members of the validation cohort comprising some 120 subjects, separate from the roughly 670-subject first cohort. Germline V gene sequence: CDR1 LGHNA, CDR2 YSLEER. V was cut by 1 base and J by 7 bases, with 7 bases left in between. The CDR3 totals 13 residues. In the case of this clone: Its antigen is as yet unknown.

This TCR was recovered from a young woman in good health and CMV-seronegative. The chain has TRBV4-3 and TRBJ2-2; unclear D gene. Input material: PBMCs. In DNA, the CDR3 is TGCGCCAGCAGCCAAGTTCCCATCGGGGAGCTGTTTTTT. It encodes CASSQVPIGELFF.